These T cell receptor beta chains were read from a single sample in a study of blood T cells in healthy people across ages. One entry per CDR3 protein results from TCRdb running MiXCR on the 5' RACE reads. This sample has about 1.5 million distinct CDR3 sequences, with roughly two fifths found just once. The sequencing input was blood. All receptors derive from a woman between 18 and 29 years old in good health. The CDR3 runs from the conserved cysteine through the conserved F or W. A D gene is named only where the DNA matches it firmly. Only some rows state a clone size, as once, few, many or a class for expanded clones.

D: -; J: TRBJ1-6; V: TRBV20-1; size: -; DNA: TGCAGTGCCAGGGGCGGGGGCGCGAGGGGTAATTCACCCCTCCACTTT; CDR3: CSARGGGARGNSPLHF
D: TRBD2; J: TRBJ2-7; V: TRBV12-3/TRBV12-4; size: -; DNA: TGTGCCAGCAGATCCCCTAGCGGGAGGGCCTACGAGCAGTACTTC; CDR3: CASRSPSGRAYEQYF
D: -; J: TRBJ1-5; V: TRBV6-1; size: -; DNA: TGTGCCAGCATCCCCCGGGGCGGAAAATCAGGCAATCAGCCCCAGCATTTT; CDR3: CASIPRGGKSGNQPQHF
D: TRBD1; J: TRBJ1-1; V: TRBV27; size: -; DNA: TGTGCCAGCAGCCAATGGACAGGTATGAACACTGAAGCTTTCTTT; CDR3: CASSQWTGMNTEAFF
D: -; J: TRBJ2-1; V: TRBV24-1; size: -; DNA: TGTGCCACCAGTGGGGGGGACACCCCCAATGAGCAGTTCTTC; CDR3: CATSGGDTPNEQFF
D: -; J: TRBJ1-1; V: TRBV7-2; size: few; DNA: TGTGCCAGCAGCTTAGTATTCGCTGAAGCTTTCTTT; CDR3: CASSLVFAEAFF
D: TRBD2; J: TRBJ2-7; V: TRBV20-1; size: few; DNA: TGCAGTGCTAGAGACCGGACTAGGGGAGTCCACGAGCAGTACTTC; CDR3: CSARDRTRGVHEQYF
D: -; J: TRBJ2-1; V: TRBV6-2/TRBV6-3; size: few; DNA: TGTGCCAGCAGTTACGCTCCCTCAAGCGGAAAGGGTAATGAGCAGTTCTTC; CDR3: CASSYAPSSGKGNEQFF
D: TRBD2; J: TRBJ2-3; V: TRBV7-8; size: -; DNA: TGTGCCAGCAGCCCCCAGCGGGGGCCCTCAGATACGCAGTATTTT; CDR3: CASSPQRGPSDTQYF
D: -; J: TRBJ1-5; V: TRBV7-2; size: -; DNA: TGTGCCAGCAGCGCCTTGTACGGAAGCAATCAGCCCCAGCATTTT; CDR3: CASSALYGSNQPQHF
D: TRBD2; J: TRBJ2-1; V: TRBV7-8; size: few; DNA: TGTGCCAGCAGCCCCCGCGATAGCGGGAATGAGCAGTTCTTC; CDR3: CASSPRDSGNEQFF
D: -; J: TRBJ2-1; V: TRBV12-3/TRBV12-4; size: -; DNA: TGTGCCAGTCGACCGCCAAGCTCCTACAATGAGCAGTTCTTC; CDR3: CASRPPSSYNEQFF
D: -; J: TRBJ1-6; V: TRBV14; size: -; DNA: TGTGCCAGCACCTCGGGCCCTCATCGGAATTCACCCCTCCACTTT; CDR3: CASTSGPHRNSPLHF
D: -; J: TRBJ2-7; V: TRBV27; size: few; DNA: TGTGCCAGCAGGGAGTCCATCGAGCAGTACTTC; CDR3: CASRESIEQYF
D: -; J: TRBJ2-3; V: TRBV9; size: -; DNA: TGTGCCAGCAGAGGCCAGTCTTCGGGTACGCAGTATTTT; CDR3: CASRGQSSGTQYF
D: -; J: TRBJ2-7; V: TRBV15; size: -; DNA: TGTGCCACCAGCAGAGATCCTAACATGGCCTACGAGCAGTACTTC; CDR3: CATSRDPNMAYEQYF
D: TRBD2; J: TRBJ2-7; V: TRBV4-3; size: -; DNA: TGCGCCAGCAGCCAAGACCGACGGGGGGGGCAGTACTTC; CDR3: CASSQDRRGGQYF
D: -; J: TRBJ2-1; V: TRBV29-1; size: -; DNA: TGCAGCGTTGACGAGTACGATGAGCAGTTCTTC; CDR3: CSVDEYDEQFF
D: -; J: TRBJ1-2; V: TRBV29-1; size: -; DNA: TGCAGCGTCTACAGGGATCCACTAACAGCTAACTATGGCTACACCTTC; CDR3: CSVYRDPLTANYGYTF
D: -; J: TRBJ1-6; V: TRBV20-1; size: few; DNA: TGCAGTGGGGCGTCAGGACAGCGGGGTTCACCCCTCCACTTT; CDR3: CSGASGQRGSPLHF
D: -; J: TRBJ1-3; V: TRBV7-2; size: once; DNA: TGTGCCAGCAGCTTAGTCGGGGGGACCCCCTCTGGAAACACCATATATTTT; CDR3: CASSLVGGTPSGNTIYF
D: TRBD1; J: TRBJ1-4; V: TRBV25-1; size: few; DNA: TGTGCCAGCAGTAAACCGGGACAGGGGAATGGAAAACTGTTTTTT; CDR3: CASSKPGQGNGKLFF
D: -; J: TRBJ1-1; V: TRBV7-2; size: -; DNA: TGTGCCAGCAGCTTAGGGGTACAGGGAGCGGTGGGGACTGAAGCTTTCTTT; CDR3: CASSLGVQGAVGTEAFF
D: TRBD1; J: TRBJ1-5; V: TRBV6-6; size: -; DNA: TGTGCCAGCAGTCCAATCGCGACAGGGGGGGTTCGACAGCCCCAGCATTTT; CDR3: CASSPIATGGVRQPQHF
D: -; J: TRBJ2-1; V: TRBV18; size: -; DNA: TGTGCCAGCTCACCGCAGGGGAGCGGGTACCGGCATGAGCAGTTCTTC; CDR3: CASSPQGSGYRHEQFF